This T cell receptor beta chain was captured in a study of patients and donors after allogeneic stem cell transplantation. TCRdb ran MiXCR on the RT-PCR reads and lists one entry per CDR3 protein. The table lists more than 850,000 distinct CDR3 sequences, over 15% of them singletons. The V end was cut by 4 bases, the J end by 2 bases, with 16 bases between. This CDR3 is built from 16 residues. Germline CDR1 and CDR2: SGHDT and YYEEEE. V is TRBV5-6 and J is TRBJ1-5, with D tentatively TRBD1 (5 bases). The TCR sequence derives from a human donor who was either an allogeneic HSCT recipient or a stem cell or donor lymphocyte infusion donor (not recorded which). It is not recorded whose cells these are; they may come from a transplant donor. The sequencing sample was made of blood, either unsorted or a sorted T cell fraction (not recorded which). The CDR3 here is CASSPNGGMGNQPQHF. DNA for the CDR3: TGTGCCAGCAGCCCGAACGGGGGTATGGGCAATCAGCCCCAGCATTTT.